Below, one TCR beta chain is given with its context. The sample originates from a study of OX40 agonist ivuxolimab in advanced cancers. CDR1 is SEHNR, CDR2 FQNEAQ, per germline (reference sequence). The CDR3 extends over 14 amino acids. Deletions cut 2 bases from V and 3 bases from J, with 10 bases between. Sequencing used immunoSEQ multiplex PCR; TCRdb keeps in-frame clones, though not all of them. Of roughly 60,000 clones in the sample, over 75% are singletons; the top ten hold roughly 2%. Blood sampling was done at baseline, cycle 4 day 1, and cycle 7 day 1. The clonotype comes from an adult with an advanced solid tumor such as melanoma, head and neck, liver or kidney cancer. The gene calls are TRBV7-9 and TRBJ1-1, with TRBD1 as a possible D gene (6 bases). The starting material was CD4+ or CD8+ T cells sorted from blood, obtained in a trial of the OX40 agonist ivuxolimab. CDR3: CASSLMAGDTEAFF. The CDR3 region has the DNA TGTGCCAGCAGCTTAATGGCAGGGGACACTGAAGCTTTCTTT.